These T cell receptor beta chains were read from a single sample in a study of T cell repertoires in aging, cancer and after chemotherapy. TCRdb independently ran MiXCR on the multiplex PCR reads; one entry per CDR3 protein. The profile shows 2,000 to 2,500 distinct CDR3 sequences, about 20% of them singletons. The sample consisted of blood. The receptors were gathered from a human donor with a blood cancer. CDR3s include the opening cysteine and the closing phenylalanine or tryptophan. The D gene is left open where the match is weak. Rows may omit the clone size; those that give it use once, few, many or a size class.

D | J | V | size | DNA | CDR3
TRBD2 | TRBJ2-7 | TRBV6-5 | NA | TGTGCCAGCAGACGAGGACTAGCGGGAAGGGAGCAGTACTTC | CASRRGLAGREQYF
TRBD2 | TRBJ2-5 | TRBV29-1 | NA | TGCAGCGCTAAGGGACTAGCGGGGGGCCTGGAGACCCAGTACTTC | CSAKGLAGGLETQYF
TRBD1 | TRBJ1-2 | TRBV7-2 | NA | TGTGCCAGCAGCCCAGGGGGGGCGAACTATGGCTACACCTTC | CASSPGGANYGYTF
NA | TRBJ1-3 | TRBV9 | NA | TGTGCCAGCCGGCCATTCTCTGGAAACACCATATATTTT | CASRPFSGNTIYF
TRBD1 | TRBJ1-6 | TRBV4-2 | NA | TGTGCCAGCAGCCAGGCTGGACAGGAGATATCGCTTCCCCTCCACTTT | CASSQAGQEISLPLHF
NA | TRBJ2-7 | TRBV5-1 | few | TGCGCCAGCAGCCCCATGGCGAGCGGAGGCTACGAGCAGTACTTC | CASSPMASGGYEQYF
NA | TRBJ2-1 | TRBV29-1 | large | TGCAGCGTTGGGGTTGGGGGTAATGAGCAGTTCTTC | CSVGVGGNEQFF
NA | TRBJ2-7 | TRBV6-5 | large | TGTGCCAGCTCCCGTGGAGGGGGATACGAGCAGTACTTC | CASSRGGGYEQYF
TRBD1 | TRBJ2-1 | TRBV6-1 | large | TGTGCCAGCAGTGAAGTCCCGGGACAGGGGGCGCAGTTCTTC | CASSEVPGQGAQFF
NA | TRBJ1-2 | TRBV13 | medium-sized | TGTGCCAGCAGCTTAGGCCTTGAGACAGGTGGCGGCTACACCTTC | CASSLGLETGGGYTF
TRBD1 | TRBJ2-5 | TRBV29-1 | large | TGCAGCGGGGACAGGGGGTCCCAAGAGACCCAGTACTTC | CSGDRGSQETQYF
TRBD1 | TRBJ2-5 | TRBV12-3/TRBV12-4 | medium-sized | TGTGCCAGCAGCCCTCTGACAGGGGGCGAGACCCAGTACTTC | CASSPLTGGETQYF
NA | TRBJ2-1 | TRBV4-1 | NA | TGCGCCAGCATGGGGCCCAATGAGAAGTTCTTC | CASMGPNEKFF
TRBD1 | TRBJ2-7 | TRBV7-9 | medium-sized | TGTGCCAGCAGACGAGCCGGGACAGTTATCGATTACGAGCAGTACTTC | CASRRAGTVIDYEQYF
NA | TRBJ2-1 | TRBV30 | medium-sized | TGTGCCTGGAGTTTCGCGGGAAGCTCCTACAATGAGCAGTTCTTC | CAWSFAGSSYNEQFF
TRBD2 | TRBJ2-6 | TRBV7-9 | few | TGTGCCAGCAGCTTAGACGGGGGGGGCCCTGGGGCCAACGTCCTGACTTTC | CASSLDGGGPGANVLTF
TRBD1 | TRBJ2-2 | TRBV6-1 | large | TGTGCCAGCAGGTCGGGACAGCCGAACACCGGGGAGCTGTTTTTT | CASRSGQPNTGELFF
NA | TRBJ2-1 | TRBV5-1 | few | TGCGCCAGCAGCTTGGTTTTGGGTAGCCGCAATGAGCAGTTCTTC | CASSLVLGSRNEQFF
TRBD1 | TRBJ1-3 | TRBV20-1 | NA | TGCAGTGCTAGCGACGGACAGGCTCCGACCTCTGGAAACACCATATATTTT | CSASDGQAPTSGNTIYF
NA | TRBJ2-7 | TRBV20-1 | NA | TGCAGTGCTAGAGAACAGGGGAGGGACTACGAGCAGTACTTC | CSAREQGRDYEQYF
NA | TRBJ2-1 | TRBV6-2/TRBV6-3 | medium-sized | TGTGCCAGCAGTCGACAGTTACGGTCGAGCTCCTACAATGAGCAGTTCTTC | CASSRQLRSSSYNEQFF
TRBD1 | TRBJ1-1 | TRBV20-1 | few | TGCAGTGCAGCAGGGGGCAAAAGGAACACTGAAGCTTTCTTT | CSAAGGKRNTEAFF
NA | TRBJ1-5 | TRBV6-1 | medium-sized | TGTGCCAGCAGTGAAGTCGCATGGGGTCAGCCCCAGCATTTT | CASSEVAWGQPQHF
NA | TRBJ2-5 | TRBV18 | large | TGTGCCAGCTCACCACCGTACCAAGAGACCCAGTACTTC | CASSPPYQETQYF
TRBD2 | TRBJ2-7 | TRBV4-1 | once | TGCGCCAGCAGCCACAGACTAGCGGGTGCCGATTCCTACGAGCAGTACTTC | CASSHRLAGADSYEQYF
NA | TRBJ2-7 | TRBV27 | medium-sized | TGTGCCAGCAGTTTAAGACAGTCCTACGAGCAGTACTTC | CASSLRQSYEQYF
NA | TRBJ1-5 | TRBV20-1 | NA | TGCAGTGCTAGTAAGGGGAAGGCGGATCAGCCCCAGCATTTT | CSASKGKADQPQHF
NA | TRBJ2-5 | TRBV6-6 | medium-sized | TGTGCCAGCAGTTACTCGGGCGAGACCCAGTACTTC | CASSYSGETQYF
TRBD1 | TRBJ1-2 | TRBV7-2 | NA | TGTGCCAGCAGCTTGGACAGGTACTTACCTAATGGCTACACCTTC | CASSLDRYLPNGYTF
TRBD2 | TRBJ2-3 | TRBV7-9 | medium-sized | TGTGCCAGCAGCTTACGACTAGCGGGGAGGACAGATACGCAGTATTTT | CASSLRLAGRTDTQYF
NA | TRBJ1-1 | TRBV18 | medium-sized | TGTGCCAGCTCAGATGACAGCCTTAGGACTGAAGCTTTCTTT | CASSDDSLRTEAFF
NA | TRBJ2-5 | TRBV6-5 | medium-sized | TGTGCCAGCAGTTACTCGCCCTACTCTTCGGGGGCGTACCAAGAGACCCAGTACTTC | CASSYSPYSSGAYQETQYF
TRBD1 | TRBJ2-7 | TRBV24-1 | few | TGTGCCACCAGTGAGGCAGGGGGTCTCGCCTACGAGCAGTACTTC | CATSEAGGLAYEQYF
TRBD2 | TRBJ2-7 | TRBV19 | once | TGTGCCACGAGAGCCGGGACTAGCGGCTTCCACGAGCAGTACTTC | CATRAGTSGFHEQYF
NA | TRBJ2-1 | TRBV5-4 | medium-sized | TGTGCCAGCAGCTTCGGGGTCGGTTCCTACAATGAGCAGTTCTTC | CASSFGVGSYNEQFF
TRBD1 | TRBJ2-3 | TRBV5-1 | NA | TGCGCCAGCAGCGGCTCCGGGACAGGGATGGATACGCAGTATTTT | CASSGSGTGMDTQYF
TRBD2 | TRBJ2-3 | TRBV9 | NA | TGTGCCAGCAGCGGCGGGACTAGCGGGAGGGGATCCACAGATACGCAGTATTTT | CASSGGTSGRGSTDTQYF
TRBD1 | TRBJ2-6 | TRBV5-4 | NA | TGTGCCAGCAGCGGTCGACAGGGGAAACTCTCTGGGGCCAACGTCCTGACTTTC | CASSGRQGKLSGANVLTF
NA | TRBJ2-6 | TRBV27 | large | TGTGCCAGCACCGGGGCCAACGTCCTGACTTTC | CASTGANVLTF
NA | TRBJ1-5 | TRBV7-2 | NA | TGTGCCAGCAGCCCCACGGGGGGCCTGAATCAGCCCCAGCATTTT | CASSPTGGLNQPQHF
NA | TRBJ1-5 | TRBV19 | medium-sized | TGTGCCAGTAGTCTACAGTCAATTAGCAATCAGCCCCAGCATTTT | CASSLQSISNQPQHF
TRBD1 | TRBJ2-1 | TRBV20-1 | NA | TGCAGTGCGCTAAAACCAGGGGGAACCTACAATGAGCAGTTCTTC | CSALKPGGTYNEQFF
TRBD1 | TRBJ2-2 | TRBV5-1 | medium-sized | TGCGCCAGCAGCTTGGCACAGGGGGCCGGGGAGCTGTTTTTT | CASSLAQGAGELFF
NA | TRBJ2-2 | TRBV6-4 | large | TGTGCCAGCAGTGAGCAGGGGCACGACACCGGGGAGCTGTTTTTT | CASSEQGHDTGELFF
TRBD1 | TRBJ2-3 | TRBV7-9 | medium-sized | TGTGCCAGCAGCCCCGCCGGGACAGGGGATGATACGCAGTATTTT | CASSPAGTGDDTQYF
NA | TRBJ2-5 | TRBV11-2 | NA | TGTGCCAGCAGTCCCGGGAAGACCCAGTACTTC | CASSPGKTQYF
TRBD1 | TRBJ1-2 | TRBV7-2 | once | TGTGCCAGCAGCTTAGCGTCGTCGGTCAGGGGGCACCTTAACTATGGCTACACCTTC | CASSLASSVRGHLNYGYTF